This T cell receptor (beta chain) stems from a study of cytomegalovirus exposure and HLA in healthy donors. Germline V gives CDR1 SGHRS, CDR2 YFSETQ. V was pared by 5 bases and J by 7 bases, with 7 bases between. This CDR3 comprises 11 residues. PCR amplification relied on 60 Vbeta primers (plus 13 Jbeta primers). Using immunoSEQ multiplex PCR, the repertoire was profiled, and TCRdb retains in-frame clones only, with some absent. The sample includes fewer than 250,000 clones, about 84% of them seen just once. Whole-study results and caveats: The study labeled 164 TCR beta chains cytomegalovirus-associated. Across all donors, roughly uniform sequencing depth was an assumption of the presence/absence analyses.

For this clone: Its antigen is not known.

This clonotype was obtained from a human donor in good health. This chain links TRBV5-1 with TRBJ1-3; D ambiguous. Input material: PBMCs. The CDR3 loop is CASSSGNTIYF. The CDR3, as DNA: TGCGCCAGCAGTTCGGGGAACACCATATATTTT.